The 26 T cell receptor beta chains below come from one sample, sequenced in a study of blood T cell repertoires in COVID-19. Data came from immunoSEQ multiplex PCR; TCRdb stores just in-frame clones and leaves some out. Here the sample spans fewer than 300,000 clones, about 89% being singletons. Sequenced: peripheral blood. These receptors originate from a man younger than 45 with acute or convalescent COVID-19.

CDR3 amino acids: CASSPGGSRTDTQYF. The DNA for the CDR3 is TGTGCCAGCAGCCCGGGAGGGTCCCGCACAGATACGCAGTATTTT. This chain connects TRBV11-2 to TRBJ2-3; 8 positions match TRBD2. This CDR3 spans 15 amino acids. V lost 5 bases, J lost 1 base, and 5 bases stayed unmatched. Germline lookup yields CDR1 SGHAT and CDR2 FQNNGV.

This sequence joins TRBV7-2 and TRBJ2-6; the D gene is possibly TRBD1 (5 bases). Germline V lookup: CDR1 SGHTA, CDR2 FQGNSA. This CDR3 region has 15 residues. The V end was cut by 5 bases, the J end by 0 bases, with 8 bases between. The CDR3 is CASSPQVSGANVLTF. The CDR3 nucleotides are TGTGCCAGCAGCCCACAGGTCTCTGGGGCCAACGTCCTGACTTTC.

This chain connects TRBV19 to TRBJ1-5; D might be TRBD1 (5 bases). The CDR3 has 14 amino acids. Per the germline V gene, CDR1 is LNHDA and CDR2 is SQIVND (reference sequence). The V gene lost 7 bases and the J gene lost 2 bases, with 12 bases spanning the gap. The CDR3 region has the DNA TGTGCCAGTAAACGCAGGGAAGGCAATCAGCCCCAGCATTTT. It yields the protein CASKRREGNQPQHF.

This clone was picked up one time. V usage is TRBV28 and J usage is TRBJ2-7; 10 bases agree with TRBD1. The V and J ends lost 8 bases and 2 bases, in that order; junction bases with no gene match: 6. The CDR3 runs to 14 residues. Germline V gene sequence: CDR1 MDHEN, CDR2 SYDVKM. CDR3 DNA sequence: TGTGCCAGCCGTGGACAGGGGGGTCCCTACGAGCAGTACTTC. Protein: CASRGQGGPYEQYF. The entire variable domain, with the rest obtained from reference TRBV28 and TRBJ2-7, is as follows: DVKVTQSSRYLVKRTGEKVFLECVQDMDHENMFWYRQDPGLGLRLIYFSYDVKMKEKGDIPEGYSVSREKKERFSLILESASTNQTSMYLCASRGQGGPYEQYFGPGTRLTVT.

V is TRBV10-2 and J is TRBJ2-3; TRBD2 might be the D (5 bases). V gave up 6 bases and J gave up 0 bases, with 13 bases separating them. The germline V gene encodes CDR1 WSHSY and CDR2 SAAADI. This CDR3 has 15 amino acids. This chain's CDR3 is CASRPSGPSTDTQYF. The CDR3 coding sequence is TGCGCCAGCAGACCGAGCGGTCCTAGCACAGATACGCAGTATTTT.

This chain connects TRBV28 to TRBJ1-5; possibly TRBD1 for D (5 bases). Trimming stripped 1 base from V and 3 bases from J, with 10 bases between. Germline V gene data show CDR1 as MDHEN and CDR2 as SYDVKM. The CDR3 is 15 amino acids. This chain's CDR3 is CASSLYVTDNQPQHF. For the CDR3, the DNA is TGTGCCAGCAGTTTATATGTGACAGACAATCAGCCCCAGCATTTT.

The chain links TRBV7-3 to TRBJ2-1; D ambiguous. This CDR3 region has 18 residues. CDR1 is SGHTA, CDR2 FQGTGA, per germline. Trimming shortened V by 2 bases and J by 0 bases, and 17 bases separated the two germline ends. CDR3 DNA sequence: TGTGCCAGCAGCTTACAGCCCCTCGCGGCATACTCCTACAATGAGCAGTTCTTC. It translates to CASSLQPLAAYSYNEQFF.

The chain recombines TRBV13 with TRBJ1-2; D not certain. Germline values: CDR1 PRHDT, CDR2 FYEKMQ (reference sequence). This CDR3 contains 11 residues. Trimming stripped 3 bases from V and 6 bases from J, with 5 bases between. The CDR3 spells CASSFLHGYTF. The CDR3 DNA is TGTGCCAGCAGCTTTCTCCATGGCTACACCTTC.

The V and J genes are TRBV19 and TRBJ1-1; 7 nucleotides agree with TRBD1. There are 15 residues in the CDR3. Germline assignment: CDR1 LNHDA and CDR2 SQIVND (reference sequence). Losses at the gene ends were 8 bases for V and 6 bases for J; bases not matched to a gene: 15. The CDR3 loop is CASYKTTGMWPEAFF. CDR3 sequence (DNA): TGTGCCAGTTATAAAACGACAGGGATGTGGCCTGAAGCTTTCTTT.

The chain links TRBV5-1 to TRBJ2-5, with TRBD1 identical over 8 bases. The CDR3 sequence is 15 residues long. After removal of 4 bases from V and 3 bases from J, the junction contained 8 bases not matched to a gene. The germline V gene has CDR1 SGHRS and CDR2 YFSETQ. CDR3 bases: TGCGCCAGCAGCCTGGGGGGACAGGCGGAAGAGACCCAGTACTTC. Translating gives CASSLGGQAEETQYF.

The chain uses TRBV19 and TRBJ2-4; TRBD1 agrees at 9 bases. V lost 5 bases, J lost 3 bases, and 8 bases stayed unmatched. This CDR3 is built from 16 residues. Germline V lookup: CDR1 LNHDA, CDR2 SQIVND (reference sequence). The CDR3 loop reads CASSPGQGRVKNIQYF. In nucleotides, the CDR3 is TGTGCCAGTAGTCCCGGACAGGGGAGGGTCAAAAACATTCAGTACTTC.

The table lists this clone with a count of one. This sequence joins TRBV5-1 and TRBJ1-1; D may be TRBD1 (6 bases). The V gene lost 1 base and the J gene lost 7 bases, with 20 bases spanning the gap. From germline, CDR1 is SGHRS and CDR2 YFSETQ. This CDR3 is built from 16 residues. CDR3 sequence reads: CASSLSPPFGGGEAFF. The CDR3 bases are TGCGCCAGCAGCTTGTCCCCTCCGTTTGGGGGCGGTGAAGCTTTCTTT.

The chain has TRBV11-2 and TRBJ2-7; TRBD2 agrees at 16 bases. The CDR3 is 17 residues long. Germline trimming cut 1 base from V and 6 bases from J; bases unmatched to any gene: 6. CDR1 and CDR2 from the germline V gene are SGHAT and FQNNGV. The CDR3 loop reads CASSLAGTSGRAGEQYF. The CDR3 bases are TGTGCCAGCAGCTTAGCCGGGACTAGCGGGAGGGCAGGCGAGCAGTACTTC.

The chain is built from TRBV10-3 and TRBJ1-1, with TRBD1 matching 7 bases. The CDR3 consists of 14 residues. Per the germline V gene, CDR1 is ENHRY and CDR2 is SYGVKD. J was trimmed by 4 bases and V by 7 bases; bases with no gene match: 9. CDR3 nucleotides: TGTGCCATCAAGGCCCCAGGGGGGAGCACTGAAGCTTTCTTT. Its translation is CAIKAPGGSTEAFF.

The rearrangement uses TRBV10-1 and TRBJ1-2; D might be TRBD1 (6 bases). The CDR3 spans 14 residues. Trimming pared 6 bases from V and 4 bases from J, leaving 15 bases between. Germline CDR1 and CDR2: WNHNN and SYGVQD (reference sequence). As DNA, the CDR3 is TGCGCCAGCAGGCCACAGGGTCCGAGCTATGGCTACACCTTC. The encoded protein is CASRPQGPSYGYTF.

The chain carries TRBV24-1 and TRBJ1-2; the match to TRBD1 covers 9 bases. The ends lost 4 bases at V and 7 bases at J; junction bases unmatched: 6. CDR1 KGHDR and CDR2 SFDVKD come from the germline V gene. This CDR3 has 14 amino acids. CDR3 loop: CATSDRGTGFGYTF. For the CDR3, the DNA is TGTGCCACCAGTGACCGCGGGACAGGGTTTGGCTACACCTTC.

The chain employs TRBV2 and TRBJ1-3; no firm D call. This CDR3 is 15 amino acids long. Trimming stripped 4 bases from V and 0 bases from J, with 10 bases between. Germline assignment: CDR1 SNHLY and CDR2 FYNNEI. CDR3 sequence reads: CASSVTGSSGNTIYF. The CDR3 DNA sequence: TGTGCCAGCAGTGTAACGGGAAGCTCTGGAAACACCATATATTTT.

The chain uses TRBV11-2 and TRBJ1-2; 7 nucleotides align to TRBD1. J gave up 7 bases and V 4 bases, and 9 bases lay outside the gene matches. Germline lookup yields CDR1 SGHAT and CDR2 FQNNGV. CDR3 length: 14 residues. CDR3 DNA sequence: TGTGCCAGCAGCTCTTTGACAGGGTCTGGTGGCTACACCTTC. Protein sequence: CASSSLTGSGGYTF. The full variable domain, completed using reference TRBV11-2 and TRBJ1-2, is EAGVAQSPRYKIIEKRQSVAFWCNPISGHATLYWYQQILGQGPKLLIQFQNNGVVDDSQLPKDRFSAERLKGVDSTLKIQPAKLEDSAVYLCASSSLTGSGGYTFGSGTRLTVV.

The chain recombines TRBV27 with TRBJ2-3; TRBD2 is a possible D gene (6 bases). V gave up 6 bases and J gave up 0 bases, with 13 bases separating them. This CDR3 is built from 15 residues. Germline V gene data show CDR1 as MNHEY and CDR2 as SMNVEV (reference sequence). CDR3 nucleotide sequence: TGTGCCAGCAGGGGGGGACTGTACAGCACAGATACGCAGTATTTT. This translates into CASRGGLYSTDTQYF.

The J gene is TRBJ1-6, the V gene TRBV28; TRBD1 is a possible D gene (6 bases). The CDR3 consists of 19 residues. Per germline, CDR1 MDHEN and CDR2 SYDVKM. The ends were cut back, 4 bases at V and 1 base at J, with 20 bases in the middle. Written as DNA, the CDR3 is TGTGCCAGCAGTTATCCGAGGTTGGCAGGGGCTTCCTATAATTCACCCCTCCACTTT. Translating gives CASSYPRLAGASYNSPLHF.

The chain uses TRBV13 and TRBJ2-7; TRBD2 matches 8 bases. The CDR3 sequence is 17 residues long. V lost 0 bases, J lost 4 bases, and 11 bases stayed unmatched. Germline CDR1 reads PRHDT; CDR2 reads FYEKMQ (reference sequence). The CDR3 loop reads CASSLGGTSGAAYEQYF. The DNA of the CDR3 is TGTGCCAGCAGCTTAGGCGGCACTAGCGGAGCCGCTTACGAGCAGTACTTC. The full variable domain, completed using reference TRBV13 and TRBJ2-7, is AAGVIQSPRHLIKEKRETATLKCYPIPRHDTVYWYQQGPGQDPQFLISFYEKMQSDKGSIPDRFSAQQFSDYHSELNMSSLELGDSALYFCASSLGGTSGAAYEQYFGPGTRLTVT.

The genes are TRBV5-1 and TRBJ2-4; D is perhaps TRBD1 (6 bases). CDR3 length: 14 residues. The germline V gene has CDR1 SGHRS and CDR2 YFSETQ. Trimming took 0 bases from V and 4 from J, leaving 8 bases between them. The CDR3 DNA sequence: TGCGCCAGCAGCTTGGAACAGGGAAAAAACATTCAGTACTTC. This translates into CASSLEQGKNIQYF.

CDR3 sequence: CASKFDRSYNQPQHF. The CDR3 nucleotides read TGCGCCAGCAAATTCGACAGATCCTACAATCAGCCCCAGCATTTT. The chain combines TRBV10-2 with TRBJ1-5; the D gene is possibly TRBD1 (5 bases). Germline V lookup: CDR1 WSHSY, CDR2 SAAADI. V shed 7 bases and J shed 3 bases, with 16 bases lying between them. The CDR3 runs 15 residues.

The chain uses TRBV7-9 and TRBJ2-7; D is unresolved. Deletions cut 5 bases from V and 1 base from J, with 18 bases between. CDR3 size: 16 residues. The germline CDR1 and CDR2 sequences are SEHNR and FQNEAQ (reference sequence). CDR3 amino acids: CASSPNPPSVSYEQYF. CDR3 nucleotides: TGTGCCAGCAGCCCAAACCCCCCCAGCGTATCCTACGAGCAGTACTTC.

CDR3 nucleotide sequence: TGTGCCAGCAGTGAAGACAGGGGGCGACATGAAGCTTTCTTT. Protein product: CASSEDRGRHEAFF. The chain recombines TRBV6-1 with TRBJ1-1, with 9 bases identical to TRBD1. Germline CDR1 and CDR2: MNHNS and SASEGT. The CDR3 loop spans 14 amino acids. Trimming at V came to 1 base and at J to 7 bases, leaving 4 bases not matched to a gene.

V gene TRBV6-1 combines with J gene TRBJ2-1, with 8 positions matching TRBD2. The V gene's germline CDR1 is MNHNS and CDR2 SASEGT. CDR3 size: 17 residues. Losses at the gene ends were 2 bases for V and 2 bases for J; bases not matched to a gene: 8. The CDR3 spells CASSESGGRPPYNEQFF. DNA for the CDR3: TGTGCCAGCAGTGAATCCGGCGGGAGGCCTCCCTACAATGAGCAGTTCTTC.